Listed below are T cell receptor beta chains from one sample, sequenced in a study of OX40 agonist ivuxolimab in advanced cancers. Sequencing used immunoSEQ multiplex PCR; TCRdb keeps in-frame clones, though not all of them. The table shows roughly 58,000 clones, with approximately 80% occurring only once. The material sequenced was CD4+ or CD8+ T cells sorted from blood, taken in a trial of the OX40 agonist ivuxolimab. These receptors all stem from an adult with an advanced solid tumor such as melanoma, head and neck, liver or kidney cancer. Both conserved end residues are part of each CDR3. The order of the fields is D gene, J gene, V gene, clone size, CDR3 DNA, CDR3 protein. The D gene is left open where the match is weak. Expanded clones are given a class, and other clones once, few, many or no size at all.

d_call: TRBD1
j_call: TRBJ2-5
v_call: TRBV30
clone_size: NA
cdr3_nt: TGTGCCTGGAGTGTTTGGGGACAGGGTTGGCAAGAGACCCAGTACTTC
cdr3_aa: CAWSVWGQGWQETQYF

d_call: TRBD1
j_call: TRBJ1-5
v_call: TRBV29-1
clone_size: few
cdr3_nt: TGCAGCGTTGGGGACAGGGATCAGCCCCAGCATTTT
cdr3_aa: CSVGDRDQPQHF

d_call: NA
j_call: TRBJ1-2
v_call: TRBV10-3
clone_size: once
cdr3_nt: TGTGCCATCAGTGAGGCCAGTAAGGCCCACTATGGCTACACCTTC
cdr3_aa: CAISEASKAHYGYTF

d_call: TRBD1
j_call: TRBJ2-1
v_call: TRBV6-1
clone_size: NA
cdr3_nt: TGTGCCAGCAAGACCGGGACAGCTTACAATGAGCAGTTCTTC
cdr3_aa: CASKTGTAYNEQFF

d_call: NA
j_call: TRBJ2-5
v_call: TRBV7-9
clone_size: once
cdr3_nt: TGTGCCAGCAGCTTAGCCGGGACGGGAGTTGGGAAGACCCAGTACTTC
cdr3_aa: CASSLAGTGVGKTQYF

d_call: NA
j_call: TRBJ1-1
v_call: TRBV5-6
clone_size: NA
cdr3_nt: TGTGCCAGCAGCTGGGGAGGGGGTGCTTCGACTGAAGCTTTCTTT
cdr3_aa: CASSWGGGASTEAFF

d_call: NA
j_call: TRBJ2-7
v_call: TRBV7-2
clone_size: NA
cdr3_nt: TGTGCCAGCAGCCGTAGTGCAGATAACTCCTACGAGCAGTACTTC
cdr3_aa: CASSRSADNSYEQYF

d_call: NA
j_call: TRBJ2-7
v_call: TRBV5-1
clone_size: NA
cdr3_nt: TGCGCCAGCAGCACCAACCTAGCGTACGGGGCCTACGAGCAGTACTTC
cdr3_aa: CASSTNLAYGAYEQYF

d_call: TRBD2
j_call: TRBJ2-7
v_call: TRBV4-2
clone_size: NA
cdr3_nt: TGTGCCAGCAGCGAAAACGCGGGGGGATCAGGGGAGCAGTACTTC
cdr3_aa: CASSENAGGSGEQYF

d_call: NA
j_call: TRBJ1-5
v_call: TRBV6-1
clone_size: NA
cdr3_nt: TGTGCCAGCAGTGAACAGGGTAGGAGTGGGAATCAGCCCCAGCATTTT
cdr3_aa: CASSEQGRSGNQPQHF

d_call: TRBD1
j_call: TRBJ2-5
v_call: TRBV19
clone_size: NA
cdr3_nt: TGTGCCAGTAGCCGGACAGGGGGCCCAGCGGACCAGTACTTC
cdr3_aa: CASSRTGGPADQYF

d_call: NA
j_call: TRBJ2-5
v_call: TRBV11-2
clone_size: NA
cdr3_nt: TGTGCCAGCAGCCCCCGGGAGGGGGCCCAAGAGACCCAGTACTTC
cdr3_aa: CASSPREGAQETQYF

d_call: TRBD2
j_call: TRBJ2-7
v_call: TRBV2
clone_size: NA
cdr3_nt: TGTGCCAGCAGTGAAATCGATCTAGCGGGAGAATCCGAGCAGTACTTC
cdr3_aa: CASSEIDLAGESEQYF

d_call: TRBD1
j_call: TRBJ1-2
v_call: TRBV2
clone_size: NA
cdr3_nt: TGTGCCAGCAGCCGACCTCCCGGGACAGGGTTAGGTGGCTATGGCTACACCTTC
cdr3_aa: CASSRPPGTGLGGYGYTF

d_call: TRBD2
j_call: TRBJ2-5
v_call: TRBV4-3
clone_size: NA
cdr3_nt: TGCGCCAGCAGCCAAGATACCCCCTCGGGGGGGGCCGGGGAGACCCAGTACTTC
cdr3_aa: CASSQDTPSGGAGETQYF

d_call: NA
j_call: TRBJ1-1
v_call: TRBV6-1
clone_size: NA
cdr3_nt: TGTGCCAGCAGTGAAGGGAAAACAGGACTGGGCATGAACACTGAAGCTTTCTTT
cdr3_aa: CASSEGKTGLGMNTEAFF

d_call: NA
j_call: TRBJ2-3
v_call: TRBV27
clone_size: NA
cdr3_nt: TGTGCCAGCGGGGGTGTAGCGCGGACTACGCAGTATTTT
cdr3_aa: CASGGVARTTQYF

d_call: NA
j_call: TRBJ1-2
v_call: TRBV7-9
clone_size: NA
cdr3_nt: TGTGCCAGCAGCACCCGTGAAGGCTACACCTTC
cdr3_aa: CASSTREGYTF

d_call: NA
j_call: TRBJ2-1
v_call: TRBV7-7
clone_size: NA
cdr3_nt: TGTGCCAGCAGCCCTAGACTCGGGGACGGATTTAATGAGCAGTTCTTC
cdr3_aa: CASSPRLGDGFNEQFF

d_call: NA
j_call: TRBJ2-3
v_call: TRBV6-5
clone_size: NA
cdr3_nt: TGTGCCAGCAGCCCCCTTTCGGTGGATACGCAGTATTTT
cdr3_aa: CASSPLSVDTQYF

d_call: NA
j_call: TRBJ1-2
v_call: TRBV6-1
clone_size: once
cdr3_nt: TGTGCCAGCAGTGAGGTACAAGTTAGCGGCTACACCTTC
cdr3_aa: CASSEVQVSGYTF

d_call: NA
j_call: TRBJ2-1
v_call: TRBV11-3
clone_size: NA
cdr3_nt: TGTGCCAGCAGCTTAGATGCGGACAATGAGCAGTTCTTC
cdr3_aa: CASSLDADNEQFF

d_call: NA
j_call: TRBJ2-3
v_call: TRBV15
clone_size: once
cdr3_nt: TGTGCCACCAGCAGAGAGCGGGGACCTGCTAGCACAGATACGCAGTATTTT
cdr3_aa: CATSRERGPASTDTQYF

d_call: NA
j_call: TRBJ1-2
v_call: TRBV2
clone_size: NA
cdr3_nt: TGTGCCAGTCGGGGACAACTTAACTATGGCTACACCTTC
cdr3_aa: CASRGQLNYGYTF

d_call: NA
j_call: TRBJ1-2
v_call: TRBV27
clone_size: NA
cdr3_nt: TGTGCCAGCAGTTTAAAGGCAGAAAGGGGCTATGGCTACACCTTC
cdr3_aa: CASSLKAERGYGYTF

d_call: NA
j_call: TRBJ1-1
v_call: TRBV19
clone_size: NA
cdr3_nt: TGTGCCAGTAGTATAGATGGTGGGTACACTGAAGCTTTCTTT
cdr3_aa: CASSIDGGYTEAFF

d_call: NA
j_call: TRBJ1-6
v_call: TRBV11-2
clone_size: NA
cdr3_nt: TGTGCCAGCAGCTTGTCTTTTAGGAGGGGTATTCGGTCAAATTCACCCCTCCACTTT
cdr3_aa: CASSLSFRRGIRSNSPLHF

d_call: NA
j_call: TRBJ2-5
v_call: TRBV5-1
clone_size: NA
cdr3_nt: TGCGCCAGCAGCCCGGGCGGCTGGGAGACCCAGTACTTC
cdr3_aa: CASSPGGWETQYF

d_call: NA
j_call: TRBJ1-1
v_call: TRBV9
clone_size: NA
cdr3_nt: TGTGCCAGCAGCCCGGGCGATGACACTGAAGCTTTCTTT
cdr3_aa: CASSPGDDTEAFF